Listed here is a single T cell receptor (beta chain). The data derive from a study of blood T cell repertoires in COVID-19. The overall study: Acute and convalescent COVID-19 samples came from the United States, Italy and Spain.

Some clones are missing from TCRdb's copy, which holds only in-frame ones; the method was immunoSEQ multiplex PCR. Of 150,000 to 200,000 clones detected, 80% to 85% appear once; the ten largest clones hold roughly 5.1%. The J segment lost 8 bases and the V segment lost 1 base, leaving 14 bases of the junction unmatched. From germline, CDR1 is KGHSH and CDR2 LQKENI. This CDR3 is built from 18 residues. This receptor was taken from a woman in her thirties with acute or convalescent COVID-19. The rearrangement links TRBV18 to TRBJ2-1, with 10 nucleotides matching TRBD2. The sample taken for sequencing was peripheral blood. The CDR3 DNA sequence: TGTGCCAGCTCACCACGAATCGGACTAGCGGACCCCGGGGATGAGCAGTTCTTC. Protein sequence: CASSPRIGLADPGDEQFF.